The subject of this entry is one T cell receptor beta chain. What it binds is not known. The sample originates from a study of T-cell reconstitution after alpha-beta-depleted transplantation in children. Overall study findings and caveats: T-cell counts and diversity were attributed mostly to newly produced T cells one year after transplant. Surviving recipient cells, namely T cells and thymic progenitors, were the source of high day-60 TCRbeta diversity in some patients.

The CDR3 covers 14 residues. The ends were cut back, 0 bases at V and 1 base at J, with 8 bases in the middle. Germline V CDR1 and CDR2: SGHRS, YFSETQ. Construction of the TCRbeta library involved unique molecular identifiers. MiXCR was run by TCRdb on the PCR reads, yielding one entry per CDR3 protein. The sample consists of some 830,000 distinct CDR3 sequences, about 16% of them appearing once. This chain uses TRBV5-1 with TRBJ2-7; D is ambiguous. This material consisted of PBMCs, mostly from graft donor cells, taken 360 days after TCRalphabeta/CD19-depleted stem cell transplant. The source is a male patient between 10 and 17 years old who had a stem cell transplant for acute lymphoblastic leukemia, so the T cells may come from the graft donor. DNA for the CDR3: TGCGCCAGCAGCTTGGTCGGAAAGTCCTACGAGCAGTACTTC. This encodes CASSLVGKSYEQYF.